This is a list of T cell receptor beta chains from one sample in a study of CD8 T cells in Susac syndrome. Via MiXCR, TCRdb re-called the immunoSEQ multiplex PCR reads, giving one row per CDR3 protein. The repertoire includes approximately 200,000 distinct CDR3 sequences, about 94% of them detected once, and about 0.12% sits in the top ten. Specimen: CD8+ T cells from PBMCs. The receptor source for this set is a human donor with multiple sclerosis. Both conserved end residues are part of each CDR3. Fields, in order: V gene, D gene, J gene, CDR3 protein. D genes are given only for firm matches.

V: TRBV5-6; D: -; J: TRBJ1-2; CDR3: CASSFQGFDYGYTF
V: TRBV11-2; D: -; J: TRBJ2-2; CDR3: CASSSTLSGDTTGELFF
V: TRBV30; D: -; J: TRBJ1-2; CDR3: CAWSVGSAVYGYTF
V: TRBV12-3/TRBV12-4; D: -; J: TRBJ2-3; CDR3: CASSLLHTDTQYF
V: TRBV6-5; D: -; J: TRBJ2-1; CDR3: CARPTSTPNEQFF
V: TRBV25-1; D: TRBD1; J: TRBJ1-3; CDR3: CASRQGAGRLGNTIYF
V: TRBV6-1; D: -; J: TRBJ1-2; CDR3: CATFGLLAANYGYTF
V: TRBV12-5; D: -; J: TRBJ2-1; CDR3: CASGGFRAGFEQFF
V: TRBV7-9; D: -; J: TRBJ1-1; CDR3: CASSDTVNTEAFF
V: TRBV5-6; D: -; J: TRBJ2-2; CDR3: CATQPGPTSGGELFF
V: TRBV2; D: -; J: TRBJ2-6; CDR3: CASSARDGTISGANVLTF
V: TRBV5-6; D: -; J: TRBJ2-3; CDR3: CASSLERVGDTQYF
V: TRBV9; D: -; J: TRBJ2-2; CDR3: CASSVAGANTGELFF
V: TRBV5-6; D: -; J: TRBJ2-5; CDR3: CASSGRGDGWQETQYF
V: TRBV6-1; D: -; J: TRBJ1-5; CDR3: CASSEGGERRPQHF
V: TRBV7-9; D: -; J: TRBJ2-7; CDR3: CASSHPRGSAHEQYF
V: TRBV5-6; D: -; J: TRBJ1-5; CDR3: CASSLLTSGNQPQHF
V: TRBV2; D: -; J: TRBJ1-4; CDR3: CASSERRQTATNEKLFF
V: TRBV5-4; D: TRBD2; J: TRBJ2-3; CDR3: CASSFSGRAEGSTDTQYF
V: TRBV15; D: -; J: TRBJ1-1; CDR3: CATSSLRTEAFF
V: TRBV4-3; D: TRBD1; J: TRBJ2-1; CDR3: CASSQDLRQGARNEQFF
V: TRBV7-6; D: -; J: TRBJ1-1; CDR3: CASSLREGGDTEAFF
V: TRBV24-1; D: TRBD1; J: TRBJ2-1; CDR3: CATSEPGQGEQFF
V: TRBV6-5; D: -; J: TRBJ1-4; CDR3: CASSPGTVGEKLFF
V: TRBV15; D: -; J: TRBJ2-4; CDR3: CATSRDRGAKNIQYF
V: TRBV29-1; D: TRBD1; J: TRBJ2-7; CDR3: CSVVLLGQGEEQYF
V: TRBV9; D: -; J: TRBJ2-7; CDR3: CASSVEGSSYEQYF
V: TRBV9; D: -; J: TRBJ2-5; CDR3: CASSPTLGPRTPQETQYF
V: TRBV20-1; D: TRBD1; J: TRBJ1-1; CDR3: CSARGEGAGDTEAFF